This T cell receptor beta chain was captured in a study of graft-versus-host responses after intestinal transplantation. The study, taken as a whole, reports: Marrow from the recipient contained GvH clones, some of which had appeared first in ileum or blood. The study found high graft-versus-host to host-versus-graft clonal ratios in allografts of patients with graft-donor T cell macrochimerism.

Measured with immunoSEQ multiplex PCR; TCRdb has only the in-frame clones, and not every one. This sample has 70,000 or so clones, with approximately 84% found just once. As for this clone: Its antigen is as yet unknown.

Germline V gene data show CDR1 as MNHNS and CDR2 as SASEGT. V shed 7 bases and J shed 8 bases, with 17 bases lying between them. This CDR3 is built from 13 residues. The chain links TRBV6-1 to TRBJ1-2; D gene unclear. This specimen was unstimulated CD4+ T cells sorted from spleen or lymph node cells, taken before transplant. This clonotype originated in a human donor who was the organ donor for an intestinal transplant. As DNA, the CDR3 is TGTGCCAGCAAGCGGGATTTGAACGACGGCTACACCTTC. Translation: CASKRDLNDGYTF.